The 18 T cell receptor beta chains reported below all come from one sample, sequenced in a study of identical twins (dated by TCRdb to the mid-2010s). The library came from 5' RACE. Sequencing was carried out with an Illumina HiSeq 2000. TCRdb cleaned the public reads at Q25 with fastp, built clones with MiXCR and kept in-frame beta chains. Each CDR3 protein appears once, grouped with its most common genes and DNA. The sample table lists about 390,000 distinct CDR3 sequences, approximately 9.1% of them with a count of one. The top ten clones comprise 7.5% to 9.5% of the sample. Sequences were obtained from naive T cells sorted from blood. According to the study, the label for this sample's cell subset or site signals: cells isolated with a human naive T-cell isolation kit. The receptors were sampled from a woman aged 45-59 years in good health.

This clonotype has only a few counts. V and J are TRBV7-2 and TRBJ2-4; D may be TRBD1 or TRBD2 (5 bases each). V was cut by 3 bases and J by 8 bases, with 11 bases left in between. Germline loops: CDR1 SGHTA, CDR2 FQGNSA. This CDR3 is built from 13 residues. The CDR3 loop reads CASSFGGMDIQYF. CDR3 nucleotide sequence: TGTGCCAGCAGCTTTGGGGGAATGGACATTCAGTACTTC.

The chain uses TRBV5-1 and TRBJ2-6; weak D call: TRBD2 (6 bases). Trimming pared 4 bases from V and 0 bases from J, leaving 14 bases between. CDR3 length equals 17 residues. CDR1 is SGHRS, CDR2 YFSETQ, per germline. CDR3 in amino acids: CASSREWTISGANVLTF. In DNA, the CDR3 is TGCGCCAGCAGCCGGGAGTGGACCATCTCTGGGGCCAACGTCCTGACTTTC. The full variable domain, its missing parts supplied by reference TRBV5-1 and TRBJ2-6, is KAGVTQTPRYLIKTRGQQVTLSCSPISGHRSVSWYQQTPGQGLQFLFEYFSETQRNKGNFPGRFSGRQFSNSRSEMNVSTLELGDSALYLCASSREWTISGANVLTFGAGSRLTVL.

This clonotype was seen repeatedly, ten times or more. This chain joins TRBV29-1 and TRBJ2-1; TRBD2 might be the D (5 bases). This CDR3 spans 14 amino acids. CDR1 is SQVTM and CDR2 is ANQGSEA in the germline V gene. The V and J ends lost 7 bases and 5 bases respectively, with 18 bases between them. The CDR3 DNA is TGCAGCGGATGGTGGGGTACTAGGCACAATGAGCAGTTCTTC. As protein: CSGWWGTRHNEQFF.

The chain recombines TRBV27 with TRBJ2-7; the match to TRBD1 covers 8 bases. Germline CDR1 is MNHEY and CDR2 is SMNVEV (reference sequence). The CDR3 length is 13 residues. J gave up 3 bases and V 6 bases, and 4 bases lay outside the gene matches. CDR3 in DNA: TGTGCCAGCAGCCGCAGGGGGCTCTACGAGCAGTACTTC. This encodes CASSRRGLYEQYF.

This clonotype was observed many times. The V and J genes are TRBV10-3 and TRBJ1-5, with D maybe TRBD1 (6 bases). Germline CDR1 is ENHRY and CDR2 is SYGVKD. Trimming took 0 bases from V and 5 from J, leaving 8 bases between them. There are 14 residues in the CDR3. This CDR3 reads CAISESRGDQPQHF. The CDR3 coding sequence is TGTGCCATCAGTGAGTCAAGGGGGGATCAGCCCCAGCATTTT.

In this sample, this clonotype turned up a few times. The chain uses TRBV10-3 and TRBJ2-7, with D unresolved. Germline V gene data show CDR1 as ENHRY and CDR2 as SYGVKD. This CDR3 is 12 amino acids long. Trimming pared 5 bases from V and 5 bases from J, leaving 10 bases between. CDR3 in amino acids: CAISSLGNEQYF. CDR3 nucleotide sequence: TGTGCCATCAGTTCCCTGGGGAACGAGCAGTACTTC.

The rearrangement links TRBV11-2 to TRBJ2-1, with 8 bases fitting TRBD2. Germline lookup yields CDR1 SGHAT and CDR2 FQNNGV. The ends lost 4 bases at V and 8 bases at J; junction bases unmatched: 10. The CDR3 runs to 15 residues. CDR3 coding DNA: TGTGCCAGCAGCTACAGCGGGAGCGTTTGGGATGAGCAGTTCTTC. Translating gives CASSYSGSVWDEQFF. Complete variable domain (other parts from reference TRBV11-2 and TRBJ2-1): EAGVAQSPRYKIIEKRQSVAFWCNPISGHATLYWYQQILGQGPKLLIQFQNNGVVDDSQLPKDRFSAERLKGVDSTLKIQPAKLEDSAVYLCASSYSGSVWDEQFFGPGTRLTVL.

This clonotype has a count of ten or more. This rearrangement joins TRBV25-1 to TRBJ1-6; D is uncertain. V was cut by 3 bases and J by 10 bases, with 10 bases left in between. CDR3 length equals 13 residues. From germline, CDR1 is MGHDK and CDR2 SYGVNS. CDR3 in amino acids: CASSERRESPLHF. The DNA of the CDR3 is TGTGCCAGCAGTGAGAGAAGAGAATCACCCCTCCACTTT.

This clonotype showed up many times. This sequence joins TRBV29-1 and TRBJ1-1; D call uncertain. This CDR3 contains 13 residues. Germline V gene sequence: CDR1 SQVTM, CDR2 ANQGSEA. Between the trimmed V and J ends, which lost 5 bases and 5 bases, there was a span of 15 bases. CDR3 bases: TGCAGCGTTAGAATTGGAGGGAAAACTGAAGCTTTCTTT. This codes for CSVRIGGKTEAFF.

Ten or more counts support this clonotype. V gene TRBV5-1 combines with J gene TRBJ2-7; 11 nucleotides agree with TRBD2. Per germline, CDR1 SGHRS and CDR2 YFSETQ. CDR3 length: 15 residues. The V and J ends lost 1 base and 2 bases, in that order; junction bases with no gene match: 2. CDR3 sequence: CASSLRLAGTYEQYF. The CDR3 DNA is TGCGCCAGCAGCTTGAGACTAGCGGGAACCTACGAGCAGTACTTC.

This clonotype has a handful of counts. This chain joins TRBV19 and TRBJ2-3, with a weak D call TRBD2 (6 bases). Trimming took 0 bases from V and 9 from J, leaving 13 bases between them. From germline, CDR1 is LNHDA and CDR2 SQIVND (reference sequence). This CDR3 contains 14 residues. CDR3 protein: CASSIDWLAETQYF. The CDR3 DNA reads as TGTGCCAGTAGTATAGACTGGTTAGCGGAAACGCAGTATTTT.

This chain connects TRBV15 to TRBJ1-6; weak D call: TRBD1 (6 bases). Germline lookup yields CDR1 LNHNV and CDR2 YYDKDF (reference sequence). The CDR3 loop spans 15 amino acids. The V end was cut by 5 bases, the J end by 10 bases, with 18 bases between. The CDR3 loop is CATSPGRGGISPLHF. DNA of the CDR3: TGTGCCACCAGCCCAGGGAGAGGGGGGATATCACCCCTCCACTTT.

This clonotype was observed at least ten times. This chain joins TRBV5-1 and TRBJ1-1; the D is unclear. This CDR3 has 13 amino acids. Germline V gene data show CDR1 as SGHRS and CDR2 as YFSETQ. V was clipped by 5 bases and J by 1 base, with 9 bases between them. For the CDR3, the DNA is TGCGCCAGCAGGTTCCAGTCGAACACTGAAGCTTTCTTT. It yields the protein CASRFQSNTEAFF.

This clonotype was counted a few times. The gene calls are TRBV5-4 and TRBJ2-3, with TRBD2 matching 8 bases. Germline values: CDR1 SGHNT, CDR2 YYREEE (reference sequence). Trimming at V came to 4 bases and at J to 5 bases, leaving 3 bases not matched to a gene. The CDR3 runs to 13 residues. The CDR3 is CASSIAGLDTQYF. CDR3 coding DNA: TGTGCCAGCAGCATAGCGGGACTAGATACGCAGTATTTT.

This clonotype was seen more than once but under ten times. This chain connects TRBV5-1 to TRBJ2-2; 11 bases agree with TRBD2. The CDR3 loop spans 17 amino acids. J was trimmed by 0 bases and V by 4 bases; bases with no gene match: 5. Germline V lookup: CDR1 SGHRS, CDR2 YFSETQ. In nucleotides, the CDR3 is TGCGCCAGCAGCCAAATAGCGGGAGGGTCGAACACCGGGGAGCTGTTTTTT. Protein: CASSQIAGGSNTGELFF.

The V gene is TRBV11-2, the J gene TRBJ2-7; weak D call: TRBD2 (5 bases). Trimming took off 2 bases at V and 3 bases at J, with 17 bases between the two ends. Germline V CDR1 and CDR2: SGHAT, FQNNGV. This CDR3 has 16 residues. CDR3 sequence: CASSLNRGWPFYEQYF. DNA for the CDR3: TGTGCCAGCAGCTTAAATCGAGGGTGGCCCTTCTACGAGCAGTACTTC.

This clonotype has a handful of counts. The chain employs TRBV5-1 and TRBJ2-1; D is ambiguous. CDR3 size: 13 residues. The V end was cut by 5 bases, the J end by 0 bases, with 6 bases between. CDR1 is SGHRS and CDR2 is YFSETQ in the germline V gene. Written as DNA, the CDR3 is TGCGCCAGCAGACATACCTCCTACAATGAGCAGTTCTTC. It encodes CASRHTSYNEQFF.

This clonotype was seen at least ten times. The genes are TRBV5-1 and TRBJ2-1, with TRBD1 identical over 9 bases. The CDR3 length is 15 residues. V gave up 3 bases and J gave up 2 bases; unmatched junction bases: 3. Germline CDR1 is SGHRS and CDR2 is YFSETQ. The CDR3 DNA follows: TGCGCCAGCAGCTATCGACAGGGGGCCTACAATGAGCAGTTCTTC. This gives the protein CASSYRQGAYNEQFF.